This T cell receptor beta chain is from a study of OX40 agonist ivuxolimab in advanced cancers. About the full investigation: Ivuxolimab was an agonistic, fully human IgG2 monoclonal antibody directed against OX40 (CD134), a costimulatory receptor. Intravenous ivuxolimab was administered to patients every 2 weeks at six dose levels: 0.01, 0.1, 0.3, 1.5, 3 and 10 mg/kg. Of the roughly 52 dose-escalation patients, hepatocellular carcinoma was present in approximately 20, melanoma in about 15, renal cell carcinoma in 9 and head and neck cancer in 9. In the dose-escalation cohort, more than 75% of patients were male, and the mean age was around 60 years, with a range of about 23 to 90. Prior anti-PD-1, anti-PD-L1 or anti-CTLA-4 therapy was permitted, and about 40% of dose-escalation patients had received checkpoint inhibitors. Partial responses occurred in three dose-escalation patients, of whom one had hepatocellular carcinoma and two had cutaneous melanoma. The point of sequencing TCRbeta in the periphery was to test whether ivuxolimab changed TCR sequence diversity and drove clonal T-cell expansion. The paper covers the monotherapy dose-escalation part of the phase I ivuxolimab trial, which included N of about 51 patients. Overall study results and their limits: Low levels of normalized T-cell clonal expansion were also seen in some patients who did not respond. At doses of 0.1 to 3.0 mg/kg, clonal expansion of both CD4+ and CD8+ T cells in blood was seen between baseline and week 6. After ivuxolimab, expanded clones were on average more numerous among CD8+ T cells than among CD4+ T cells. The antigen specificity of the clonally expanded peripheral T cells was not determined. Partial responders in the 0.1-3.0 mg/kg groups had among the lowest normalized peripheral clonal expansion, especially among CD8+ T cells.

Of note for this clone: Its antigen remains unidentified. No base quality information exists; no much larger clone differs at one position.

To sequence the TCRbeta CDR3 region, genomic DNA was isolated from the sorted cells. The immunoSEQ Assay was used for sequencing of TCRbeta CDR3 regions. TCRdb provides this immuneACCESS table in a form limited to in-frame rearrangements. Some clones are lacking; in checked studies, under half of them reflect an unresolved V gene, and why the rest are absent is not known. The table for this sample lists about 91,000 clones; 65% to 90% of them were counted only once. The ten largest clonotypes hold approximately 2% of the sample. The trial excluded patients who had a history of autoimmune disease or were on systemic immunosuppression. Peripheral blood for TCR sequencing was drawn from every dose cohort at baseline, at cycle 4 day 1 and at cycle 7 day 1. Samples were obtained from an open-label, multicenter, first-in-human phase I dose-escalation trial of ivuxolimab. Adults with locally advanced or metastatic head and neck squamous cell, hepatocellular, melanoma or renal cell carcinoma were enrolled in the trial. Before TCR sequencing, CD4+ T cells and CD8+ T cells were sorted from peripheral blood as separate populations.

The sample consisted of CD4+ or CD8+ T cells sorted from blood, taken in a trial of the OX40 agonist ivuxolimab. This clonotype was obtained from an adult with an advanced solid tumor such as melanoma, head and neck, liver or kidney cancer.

The CDR3 here reads CASSAAGQGHEQFF. The sequenced DNA: TGTGCCAGCAGTGCGGCGGGACAGGGACATGAGCAGTTCTTC. The V and J genes are TRBV2 and TRBJ2-1, with 9 bases in between that match TRBD1. For CDR1 and CDR2, the germline V gene lists SNHLY and FYNNEI. V has 4 bases trimmed and J has 8 bases trimmed; junction bases matching no gene number 6. Inclusive of the bounding cysteine and phenylalanine, the CDR3 is 14 residues long. Here the CDR3 DNA is all that survives: 42 bases in frame from base 1.